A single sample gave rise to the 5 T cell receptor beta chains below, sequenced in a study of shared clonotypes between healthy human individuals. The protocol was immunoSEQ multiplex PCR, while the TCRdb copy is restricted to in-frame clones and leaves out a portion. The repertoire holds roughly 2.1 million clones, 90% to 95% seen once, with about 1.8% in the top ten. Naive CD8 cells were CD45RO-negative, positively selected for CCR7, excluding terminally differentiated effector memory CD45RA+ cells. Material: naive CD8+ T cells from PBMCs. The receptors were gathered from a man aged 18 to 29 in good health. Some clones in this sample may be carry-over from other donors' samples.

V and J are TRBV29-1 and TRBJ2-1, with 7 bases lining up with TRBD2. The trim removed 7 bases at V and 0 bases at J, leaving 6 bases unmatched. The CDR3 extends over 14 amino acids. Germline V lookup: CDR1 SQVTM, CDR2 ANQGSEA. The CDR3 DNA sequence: TGCAGCGCGGAGCGGGATTCCTCCTACAATGAGCAGTTCTTC. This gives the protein CSAERDSSYNEQFF.

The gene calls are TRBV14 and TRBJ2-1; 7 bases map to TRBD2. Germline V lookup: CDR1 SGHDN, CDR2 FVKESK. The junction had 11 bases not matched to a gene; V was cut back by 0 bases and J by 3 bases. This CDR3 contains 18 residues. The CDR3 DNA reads TGTGCCAGCAGCCAAGAAGGGCTTTTAGCGGGCAACTACAATGAGCAGTTCTTC. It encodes CASSQEGLLAGNYNEQFF.

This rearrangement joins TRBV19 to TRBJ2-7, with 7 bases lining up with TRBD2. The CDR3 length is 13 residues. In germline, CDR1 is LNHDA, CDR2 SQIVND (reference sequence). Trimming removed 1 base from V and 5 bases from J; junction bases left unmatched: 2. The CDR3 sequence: CASSIGEGNEQYF. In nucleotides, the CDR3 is TGTGCCAGTAGTATAGGGGAGGGCAACGAGCAGTACTTC.

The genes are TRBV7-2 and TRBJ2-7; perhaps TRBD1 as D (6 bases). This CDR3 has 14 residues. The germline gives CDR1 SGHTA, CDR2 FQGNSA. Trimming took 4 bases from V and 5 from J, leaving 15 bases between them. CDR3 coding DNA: TGTGCCAGCAGCTCCTACAGGGACGGGAACGAGCAGTACTTC. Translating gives CASSSYRDGNEQYF.

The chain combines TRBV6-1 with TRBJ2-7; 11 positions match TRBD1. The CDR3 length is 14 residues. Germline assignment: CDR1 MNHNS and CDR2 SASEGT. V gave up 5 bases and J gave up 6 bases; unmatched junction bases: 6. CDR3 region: CASSLGQGGGEQYF. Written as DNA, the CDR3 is TGTGCCAGCAGTTTGGGACAGGGGGGTGGCGAGCAGTACTTC.